This TCR beta chain was documented in a study of T cell changes during pregnancy in multiple sclerosis. Unmatched junction bases numbered 11, after V lost 1 base and J lost 3 bases. CDR1 and CDR2 from the germline V gene are LGHNA and YSLEER. This CDR3 contains 19 residues. Using immunoSEQ multiplex PCR, the repertoire was profiled, and TCRdb retains in-frame clones only, with some absent. The sample lists some 57,000 clones; 85% to 90% were seen once. The sequence came from a female donor in good health, enrolled as a control in a pregnancy study. J is TRBJ2-1 and V is TRBV4-3; 11 nucleotides align to TRBD2. Sequences were derived from peripheral blood, sampled in the first trimester of pregnancy. CDR3 sequence reads: CASSQGLAGGSPFYNEQFF. CDR3 DNA: TGCGCCAGCAGCCAAGGGCTAGCGGGGGGCTCCCCTTTCTACAATGAGCAGTTCTTC.